What follows are 25 T cell receptor beta chains derived from one specimen sequenced in a study of blood T cell repertoires in COVID-19. The assay was immunoSEQ multiplex PCR, and TCRdb's table has in-frame clones only and misses some. This table holds about 220,000 clones, approximately 80% found once. Sequencing was done on a sample of peripheral blood. All receptors derive from a human donor in a cohort sampled during active COVID-19.

The chain combines TRBV5-1 with TRBJ1-4; 7 bases are shared with TRBD1. V dropped 0 bases and J dropped 0; count of bases not matched to a gene: 2. This CDR3 region has 16 residues. The V gene's germline CDR1 is SGHRS and CDR2 YFSETQ. The CDR3 region is CASSLGTGSTNEKLFF. CDR3 in DNA: TGCGCCAGCAGCTTGGGGACAGGCTCAACTAATGAAAAACTGTTTTTT.

A word on this clone: Other DNA sequences of this sample code for an identical CDR3. CDR3 sequence reads: CASSPGTGGTEAFF. CDR3 coding DNA: TGTGCCAGCAGCCCAGGGACAGGGGGCACTGAAGCTTTCTTT. V and J are TRBV7-9 and TRBJ1-1, with TRBD1 matching 11 bases. J gave up 4 bases and V 5 bases, and 3 bases lay outside the gene matches. Germline V lookup: CDR1 SEHNR, CDR2 FQNEAQ (reference sequence). The CDR3 is 14 amino acids.

This clone has a single count. The chain recombines TRBV10-1 with TRBJ2-1, with TRBD1 identical over 7 bases. Germline assignment: CDR1 WNHNN and CDR2 SYGVQD (reference sequence). CDR3 length: 19 amino acids. Losses at the gene ends were 0 bases for V and 0 bases for J; bases not matched to a gene: 11. The CDR3 region is CASSESKRQGQSSYNEQFF. Written as DNA, the CDR3 is TGCGCCAGCAGTGAGTCCAAACGACAGGGCCAAAGCTCCTACAATGAGCAGTTCTTC.

This chain links TRBV11-2 with TRBJ2-1; weak D call: TRBD2 (6 bases). CDR1 SGHAT and CDR2 FQNNGV come from the germline V gene. This CDR3 comprises 11 residues. The V end lost 4 bases, the J end lost 10 bases, and 8 bases lay between the germline ends. Here the CDR3 DNA reads TGTGCCAGCAGCTCACGGGAGGAGCAGTTCTTC. This sequence encodes CASSSREEQFF.

The J gene is TRBJ2-4, the V gene TRBV19, with 9 positions matching TRBD1. CDR3 size: 16 residues. Germline V lookup: CDR1 LNHDA, CDR2 SQIVND (reference sequence). The junction had 11 bases not matched to a gene; V was cut back by 5 bases and J by 6 bases. Here the CDR3 reads CASSPGQGAVRNIQYF. CDR3 sequence (DNA): TGTGCCAGTAGTCCGGGACAGGGTGCAGTTCGAAACATTCAGTACTTC.

V and J are TRBV19 and TRBJ2-1; tentatively, D is TRBD2 (7 bases). CDR3 length: 13 residues. Trimming left V 5 bases short and J 12 bases short, with 17 bases between. Germline values: CDR1 LNHDA, CDR2 SQIVND (reference sequence). The CDR3 coding sequence is TGTGCCAGTAGTGAGACTGGGGGGGCCCGGCAGTTCTTC. Its protein is CASSETGGARQFF.

CDR3 loop: CATTGTGPTGQFF. The CDR3 DNA reads as TGTGCCACCACCGGGACAGGGCCTACCGGGCAGTTCTTC. The chain is built from TRBV12-3 or TRBV12-4 and TRBJ2-1; 9 positions match TRBD1. The CDR3 length is 13 residues. V was clipped by 10 bases and J by 12 bases; unmatched bases: 13.

The chain carries TRBV7-2 and TRBJ2-5, with 10 bases fitting TRBD1. Germline values: CDR1 SGHTA, CDR2 FQGNSA. J gave up 5 bases and V 7 bases, and 4 bases lay outside the gene matches. The CDR3 is 13 amino acids. Here the CDR3 reads CASTPGQGETQYF. The DNA for the CDR3 is TGTGCCAGCACCCCGGGACAGGGGGAGACCCAGTACTTC.

The V gene is TRBV15, the J gene TRBJ1-4; D possibly corresponds to TRBD1 (5 bases). Germline loops: CDR1 LNHNV, CDR2 YYDKDF (reference sequence). V was trimmed by 1 base and J by 7 bases, leaving 10 bases between them. The CDR3 extends over 14 amino acids. The CDR3 is CATSRVGQGEKLFF. The CDR3 DNA reads as TGTGCCACCAGCAGAGTGGGGCAGGGTGAAAAACTGTTTTTT.

The gene calls are TRBV7-8 and TRBJ1-5; the D gene is possibly TRBD1 (5 bases). Germline V lookup: CDR1 SGHVS, CDR2 FQNEAQ. The length of the CDR3 is 19 residues. Deletions cut 1 base from V and 4 bases from J, with 23 bases between. The CDR3 is CASSLGHTGTVRGNQPQHF. CDR3 nucleotide sequence: TGTGCCAGCAGCTTAGGACACACCGGGACGGTGCGGGGAAATCAGCCCCAGCATTTT.

CDR3 residues: CASSRDRGFANTGELFF. CDR3 coding DNA: TGCGCCAGCAGTAGGGACAGGGGGTTCGCGAACACCGGGGAGCTGTTTTTT. The gene calls are TRBV10-1 and TRBJ2-2, with 11 bases aligning to TRBD1. The CDR3 is made up of 17 amino acids. V was pared by 5 bases and J by 0 bases, with 5 bases of the junction left unmatched. CDR1 and CDR2 (germline): WNHNN, SYGVQD (reference sequence).

The chain recombines TRBV30 with TRBJ2-7; perhaps TRBD1 as D (6 bases). This CDR3 has 14 residues. Germline V gene sequence: CDR1 GTSNPN, CDR2 SVGIG (reference sequence). V was cut by 7 bases and J by 0 bases, with 16 bases left in between. CDR3 nucleotides: TGTGCCTCCTACTTACCGGACAGCTCCTACGAGCAGTACTTC. Protein: CASYLPDSSYEQYF.

This clone was found a few times. The V gene is TRBV4-3, the J gene TRBJ2-7, with a tentative D call TRBD2 (6 bases). The CDR3 consists of 18 residues. Germline V gene lookup returns CDR1 LGHNA and CDR2 YSLEER. Trimming shortened V by 1 base and J by 0 bases, and 19 bases separated the two germline ends. The CDR3 reads CASSQGLGGPTNSYEQYF. The CDR3 DNA reads as TGCGCCAGCAGCCAAGGTCTCGGGGGACCGACTAACTCCTACGAGCAGTACTTC.

This clone was picked up a small number of times. DNA for the CDR3: TGTGCCAGCAGCTTGGTCCCGACAGGGGGCTACGAGCAGTACTTC. This gives the protein CASSLVPTGGYEQYF. V gene TRBV5-6 combines with J gene TRBJ2-7; the match to TRBD1 covers 9 bases. Trimming removed 0 bases from V and 3 bases from J; junction bases left unmatched: 4. CDR1 and CDR2 (germline): SGHDT, YYEEEE. The CDR3 covers 15 residues. The full variable domain, completed using reference TRBV5-6 and TRBJ2-7, is DAGVTQSPTHLIKTRGQQVTLRCSPKSGHDTVSWYQQALGQGPQFIFQYYEEEERQRGNFPDRFSGHQFPNYSSELNVNALLLGDSALYLCASSLVPTGGYEQYFGPGTRLTVT.

The gene calls are TRBV3-1 (or the pseudogene TRBV3-2) and TRBJ2-6; TRBD1 matches at 9 bases. This CDR3 spans 23 amino acids. After removal of 4 bases from V and 0 bases from J, the junction contained 22 bases not matched to a gene. Germline CDR1 and CDR2: LGHDT and YNNKEL (reference sequence). The CDR3 loop is CASSPRSVLVPGQGGSGANVLTF. DNA for the CDR3: TGTGCCAGCAGCCCACGATCGGTACTTGTACCGGGACAGGGTGGCTCTGGGGCCAACGTCCTGACTTTC.

This clone was found once. The genes are TRBV12-3 or TRBV12-4 and TRBJ1-5; D is unclear. The V and J ends lost 5 bases and 7 bases respectively, with 9 bases between them. The CDR3 contains 12 residues. CDR3 residues: CASSLERQPQHF. CDR3 DNA: TGTGCCAGCAGTCTGGAGCGCCAGCCCCAGCATTTT.

This clone was detected many times. The chain combines TRBV5-6 with TRBJ2-1; TRBD2 is a possible D gene (6 bases). V lost 4 bases to trimming and J lost 9 bases, with 17 bases between them. The V gene's germline CDR1 is SGHDT and CDR2 YYEEEE. The CDR3 is made up of 14 amino acids. This chain's CDR3 is CASSPGDQRGEQFF. The CDR3 nucleotides are TGTGCCAGCAGCCCGGGGGACCAGCGAGGTGAGCAGTTCTTC.

The chain joins TRBV24-1 to TRBJ2-2; a possible D gene is TRBD2 (5 bases). The CDR3 consists of 13 residues. CDR1 is KGHDR and CDR2 is SFDVKD in the germline V gene. V was shortened by 12 bases and J by 7 bases, with 17 bases between the two germline ends. In DNA form, the CDR3 reads TGTGCCGCAGCGGCCTCGGGGATCGGGGAGCTGTTTTTT. Protein: CAAAASGIGELFF.

The chain joins TRBV5-8 to TRBJ1-4; a weak D match, TRBD1 (6 bases). In germline, CDR1 is SGHTS, CDR2 YDEGEE. Trimming removed 3 bases from V and 7 bases from J, with 19 bases in between. The length of the CDR3 is 16 residues. CDR3 in amino acids: CASSSGSRGYSEKLFF. CDR3 nucleotides: TGTGCCAGCAGCTCCGGCAGCAGGGGATATAGTGAAAAACTGTTTTTT.

As DNA, the CDR3 is TGTGCCACAAGGGGGACAGGGGGCGACGAGCAGTACTTC. Translated, it gives CATRGTGGDEQYF. The chain employs TRBV10-3 and TRBJ2-7, with 12 positions matching TRBD1. J was trimmed by 5 bases and V by 10 bases; bases with no gene match: 6. Germline CDR1 is ENHRY and CDR2 is SYGVKD. The CDR3 consists of 13 residues.

This chain links TRBV28 with TRBJ2-3; 8 bases align to TRBD1. Trimming at V came to 6 bases and at J to 3 bases, leaving 8 bases not matched to a gene. The V gene's germline CDR1 is MDHEN and CDR2 SYDVKM. This CDR3 is 15 amino acids long. This CDR3 reads CASRVGQGVTDTQYF. CDR3 in DNA: TGTGCCAGCAGGGTTGGACAGGGAGTAACAGATACGCAGTATTTT.

The J gene is TRBJ2-4, the V gene TRBV4-1; D uncertain. This CDR3 contains 15 residues. V shed 0 bases and J shed 6 bases, with 12 bases lying between them. Germline V gene sequence: CDR1 MGHRA, CDR2 YSYEKL. CDR3 amino acids: CASSQDARQRNIQYF. The CDR3 DNA sequence: TGCGCCAGCAGCCAAGATGCGAGGCAGCGAAACATTCAGTACTTC.

DNA of the CDR3: TGTGCCAGCAGTCGTACAGGGGACTATGGCTACACCTTC. Translated, it gives CASSRTGDYGYTF. The J gene is TRBJ1-2, the V gene TRBV11-2; 7 positions agree with TRBD1. V lost 6 bases and J lost 3; bases outside the gene matches: 4. CDR1 SGHAT and CDR2 FQNNGV come from the germline V gene. The CDR3 length is 13 residues.

V gene TRBV7-6 combines with J gene TRBJ2-5; 8 bases align to TRBD2. CDR3 length equals 15 residues. V lost 6 bases and J lost 3; bases outside the gene matches: 9. CDR1 is SGHVS and CDR2 is FNYEAQ in the germline V gene. CDR3: CASSRRGGLEETQYF. CDR3 coding DNA: TGTGCCAGCAGTCGACGGGGGGGATTGGAAGAGACCCAGTACTTC. Based on the CDR3 plus reference TRBV7-6 and TRBJ2-5, the full variable domain is GAGVSQSPRYKVTKRGQDVALRCDPISGHVSLYWYRQALGQGPEFLTYFNYEAQQDKSGLPNDRFSAERPEGSISTLTIQRTEQRDSAMYRCASSRRGGLEETQYFGPGTRLLVL.

The gene calls are TRBV7-9 and TRBJ1-2; 7 bases are a match to TRBD1. CDR1 and CDR2 from the germline V gene are SEHNR and FQNEAQ (reference sequence). The CDR3 is 16 amino acids. Trimming at V came to 3 bases and at J to 1 base, leaving 8 bases not matched to a gene. The CDR3 spells CASSLGQGEDNYGYTF. In DNA, the CDR3 is TGTGCCAGCAGCTTGGGCCAGGGGGAAGATAACTATGGCTACACCTTC. The variable domain in full, with the rest retrieved from reference TRBV7-9 and TRBJ1-2, is DTGVSQNPRHKITKRGQNVTFRCDPISEHNRLYWYRQTLGQGPEFLTYFQNEAQLEKSRLLSDRFSAERPKGSFSTLEIQRTEQGDSAMYLCASSLGQGEDNYGYTFGSGTRLTVV.